This T cell receptor (beta chain) was observed in a study of memory CD4+ T cells and cytomegalovirus serostatus. Study overall: Of the healthy Belgian adults, under 10 were CMV seropositive and fewer than 30 seronegative.

V lost 5 bases and J lost 3; bases outside the gene matches: 9. There are 15 residues in the CDR3. Germline V lookup: CDR1 SGHTA, CDR2 FQGNSA. On this clone itself: Its antigen is undetermined.

Under the authors' procedure: After removing out-of-frame reads, 2,204,828 distinct TCRbeta sequences remained. The method was immunoSEQ multiplex PCR; TCRdb's version includes in-frame clones alone and lacks a portion of them. Clonal size and the V and J genes are those of that table, whereas D and trimming came from the DNA. Of fewer than 40,000 clones in the sample, 65% to 80% were seen once. Study findings and constraints: About 40% of the roughly 160 known CMV-associated TCRbeta sequences appeared in CD4+ memory. CMV serostatus prediction reached median AUC roughly 0.95, or 0.91 with US-trained model.

The sort gate was single viable CD3+CD4+CD8-CD45RO+ cells for memory CD4+ T cells. Specimen: memory CD4+ T cells from blood. This sequence originates from an adult in good health and CMV-seropositive. The chain has TRBV7-2 and TRBJ2-7, with 8 nucleotides matching TRBD1. The CDR3 reads CASSIYPGQVYEQYF. The CDR3 nucleotides read TGTGCCAGCAGCATATACCCGGGACAGGTCTACGAGCAGTACTTC.